This record covers a single T cell receptor (beta chain). Its specificity is not known. In the PCR, 60 Vbeta and 13 Jbeta primers were used. The method was immunoSEQ multiplex PCR; TCRdb's version includes in-frame clones alone and lacks a portion of them. This sample yields 150,000 to 180,000 clones, of which roughly 80% are seen a single time; around 13% belongs to the top ten. The data stem from a study of cytomegalovirus exposure and HLA in healthy donors. Study findings and constraints: About 87% or about 30% of the time was how often most TCR beta V segments were productive, according to an earlier analysis. Excluded were some V segments that proved indistinguishable, including TRBV6-2 and TRBV6-3. Common viral pathogens were later found to be apparently linked to several of the most significant clusters. Later analysis showed TCR association rates varying by HLA locus, highest for DRB1 and lowest for HLA-C.

The junction had 15 bases not matched to a gene; V was cut back by 4 bases and J by 2 bases. Germline V gene sequence: CDR1 SGHVS, CDR2 FQNEAQ. The CDR3 is 18 amino acids. This receptor was obtained from a man aged 25 to 40 in good health and CMV-seropositive. Source material: PBMCs. The rearrangement joins TRBV7-8 to TRBJ2-5, with TRBD2 matching 8 bases. CDR3 sequence: CASSSSGDSGTTQETQYF. Here the CDR3 DNA reads TGTGCCAGCAGCTCCTCGGGGGATAGCGGGACGACGCAAGAGACCCAGTACTTC.